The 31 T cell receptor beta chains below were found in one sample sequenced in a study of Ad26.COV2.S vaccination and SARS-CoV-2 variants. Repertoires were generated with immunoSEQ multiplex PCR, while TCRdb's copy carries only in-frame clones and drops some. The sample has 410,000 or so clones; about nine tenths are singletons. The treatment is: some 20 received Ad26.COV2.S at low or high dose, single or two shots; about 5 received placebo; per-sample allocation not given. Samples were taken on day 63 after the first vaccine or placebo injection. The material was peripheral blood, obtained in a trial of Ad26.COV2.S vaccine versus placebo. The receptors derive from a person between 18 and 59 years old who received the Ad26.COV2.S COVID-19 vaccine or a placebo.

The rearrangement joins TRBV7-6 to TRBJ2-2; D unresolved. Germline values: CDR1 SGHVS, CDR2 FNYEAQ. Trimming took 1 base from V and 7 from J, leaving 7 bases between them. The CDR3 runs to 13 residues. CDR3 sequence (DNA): TGTGCCAGCAGCTTAGTGGTGAGCGGGGAGCTGTTTTTT. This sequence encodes CASSLVVSGELFF.

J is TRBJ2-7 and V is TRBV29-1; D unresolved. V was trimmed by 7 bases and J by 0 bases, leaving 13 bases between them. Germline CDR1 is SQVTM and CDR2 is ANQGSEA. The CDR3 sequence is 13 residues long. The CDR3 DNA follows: TGCAGCGGGCGAGCGTCGAGCTCCTACGAGCAGTACTTC. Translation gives CSGRASSSYEQYF.

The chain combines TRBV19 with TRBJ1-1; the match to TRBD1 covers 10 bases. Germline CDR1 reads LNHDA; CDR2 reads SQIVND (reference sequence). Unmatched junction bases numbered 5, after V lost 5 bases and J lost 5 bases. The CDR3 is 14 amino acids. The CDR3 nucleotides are TGTGCCAGTAGTCCCGACAGGGGGCCTACTGAAGCTTTCTTT. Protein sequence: CASSPDRGPTEAFF.

The CDR3 protein is CASSTTTGTEQFF. The DNA for the CDR3 is TGTGCCAGTAGTACCACGACCGGGACAGAGCAGTTCTTC. J is TRBJ2-1 and V is TRBV19; D perhaps matches TRBD1 (6 bases). V was trimmed by 4 bases and J by 10 bases, leaving 14 bases between them. The CDR3 is 13 residues long. Germline lookup yields CDR1 LNHDA and CDR2 SQIVND (reference sequence).

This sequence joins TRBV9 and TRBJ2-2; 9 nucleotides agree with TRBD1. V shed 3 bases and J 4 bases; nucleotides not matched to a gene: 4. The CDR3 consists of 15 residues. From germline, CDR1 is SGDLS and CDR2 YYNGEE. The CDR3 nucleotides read TGTGCCAGCAGCGCCCGACAGGGGGGCACCGGGGAGCTGTTTTTT. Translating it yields CASSARQGGTGELFF.

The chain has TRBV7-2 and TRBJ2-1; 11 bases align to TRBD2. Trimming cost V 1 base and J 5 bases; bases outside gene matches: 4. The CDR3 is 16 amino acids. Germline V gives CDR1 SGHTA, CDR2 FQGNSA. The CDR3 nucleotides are TGTGCCAGCAGCTTAGTTCCGGGACTAGCGGACAATGAGCAGTTCTTC. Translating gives CASSLVPGLADNEQFF.

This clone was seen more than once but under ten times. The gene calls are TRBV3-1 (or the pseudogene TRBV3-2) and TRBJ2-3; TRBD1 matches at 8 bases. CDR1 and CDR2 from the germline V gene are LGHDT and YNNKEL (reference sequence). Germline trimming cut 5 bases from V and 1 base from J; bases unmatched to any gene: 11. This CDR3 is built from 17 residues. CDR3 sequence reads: CASSRKSGTGRTDTQYF. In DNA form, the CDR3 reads TGTGCCAGCAGCAGGAAATCCGGGACAGGCCGCACAGATACGCAGTATTTT.

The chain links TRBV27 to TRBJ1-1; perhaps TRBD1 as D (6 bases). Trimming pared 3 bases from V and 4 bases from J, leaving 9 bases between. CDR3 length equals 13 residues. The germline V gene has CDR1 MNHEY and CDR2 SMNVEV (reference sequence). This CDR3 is CASSFQGRTEAFF. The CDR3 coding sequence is TGTGCCAGCAGTTTTCAGGGGCGCACTGAAGCTTTCTTT.

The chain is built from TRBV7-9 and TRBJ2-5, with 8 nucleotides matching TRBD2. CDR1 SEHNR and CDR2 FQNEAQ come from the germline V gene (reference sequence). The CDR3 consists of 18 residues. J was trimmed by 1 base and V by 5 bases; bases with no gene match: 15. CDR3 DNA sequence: TGTGCCAGCAGCCGACTAAAGGGAAGCGGGAGCGGCCAAGAGACCCAGTACTTC. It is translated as CASSRLKGSGSGQETQYF.

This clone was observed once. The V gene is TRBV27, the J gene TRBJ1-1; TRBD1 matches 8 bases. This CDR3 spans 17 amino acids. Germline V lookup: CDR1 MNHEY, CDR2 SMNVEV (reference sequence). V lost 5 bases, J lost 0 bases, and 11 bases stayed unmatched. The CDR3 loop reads CASSAGGGNWMNTEAFF. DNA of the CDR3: TGTGCCAGCAGTGCAGGGGGCGGGAATTGGATGAACACTGAAGCTTTCTTT.

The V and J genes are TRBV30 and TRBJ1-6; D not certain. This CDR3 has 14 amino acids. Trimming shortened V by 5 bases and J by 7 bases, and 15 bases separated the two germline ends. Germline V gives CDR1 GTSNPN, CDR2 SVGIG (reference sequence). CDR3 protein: CAWQAGRLNSPLHF. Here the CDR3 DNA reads TGTGCCTGGCAAGCAGGCCGGCTAAATTCACCCCTCCACTTT.

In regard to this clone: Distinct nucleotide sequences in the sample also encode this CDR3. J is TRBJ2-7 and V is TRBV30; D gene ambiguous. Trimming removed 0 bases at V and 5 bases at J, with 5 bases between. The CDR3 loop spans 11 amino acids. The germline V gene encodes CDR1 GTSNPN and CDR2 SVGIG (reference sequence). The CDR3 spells CAWSVSHEQYF. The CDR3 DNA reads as TGTGCCTGGAGTGTCAGCCACGAGCAGTACTTC. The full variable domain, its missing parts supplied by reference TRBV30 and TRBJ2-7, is SQTIHQWPATLVQPVGSPLSLECTVEGTSNPNLYWYRQAAGRGLQLLFYSVGIGQISSEVPQNLSASRPQDRQFILSSKKLLLSDSGFYLCAWSVSHEQYFGPGTRLTVT.

The CDR3 here is CASSALRDRPPYEQYF. The CDR3, as DNA: TGTGCCAGCAGTGCGCTCCGGGACAGGCCACCCTACGAGCAGTACTTC. The chain joins TRBV28 to TRBJ2-7; 8 bases line up with TRBD1. This CDR3 has 16 amino acids. The germline CDR1 and CDR2 sequences are MDHEN and SYDVKM. V shed 5 bases and J 2 bases; nucleotides not matched to a gene: 11.

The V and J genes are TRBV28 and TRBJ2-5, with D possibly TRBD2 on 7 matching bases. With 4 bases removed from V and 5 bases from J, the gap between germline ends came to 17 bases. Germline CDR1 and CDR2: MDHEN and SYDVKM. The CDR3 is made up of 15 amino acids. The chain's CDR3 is CASSSFAGARETQYF. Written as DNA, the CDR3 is TGTGCCAGCAGTTCATTTGCGGGGGCACGGGAGACCCAGTACTTC.

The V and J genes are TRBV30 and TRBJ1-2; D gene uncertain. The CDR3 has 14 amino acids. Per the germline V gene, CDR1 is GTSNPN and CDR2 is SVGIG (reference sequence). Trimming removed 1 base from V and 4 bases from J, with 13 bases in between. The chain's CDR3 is CAWSDSKGLYGYTF. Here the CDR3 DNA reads TGTGCCTGGAGTGATTCAAAGGGCCTCTATGGCTACACCTTC.

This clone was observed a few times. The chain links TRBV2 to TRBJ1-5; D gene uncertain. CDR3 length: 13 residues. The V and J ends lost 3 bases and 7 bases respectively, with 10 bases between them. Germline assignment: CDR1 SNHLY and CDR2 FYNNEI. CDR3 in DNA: TGTGCCAGCAGTGACGATATACGACAGCCCCAGCATTTT. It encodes CASSDDIRQPQHF.

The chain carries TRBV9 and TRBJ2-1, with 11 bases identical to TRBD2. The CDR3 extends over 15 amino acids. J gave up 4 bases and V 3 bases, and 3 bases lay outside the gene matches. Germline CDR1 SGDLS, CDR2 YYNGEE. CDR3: CASSAGTSGYNEQFF. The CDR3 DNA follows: TGTGCCAGCAGCGCCGGGACTAGCGGATACAATGAGCAGTTCTTC.

The CDR3 DNA is TGCAGCGTTGATGGGGGGACTGAAGCTTTCTTT. As protein: CSVDGGTEAFF. The rearrangement joins TRBV29-1 to TRBJ1-1, with a possible D match to TRBD1 (5 bases). V was pared by 3 bases and J by 5 bases, with 7 bases between. Germline CDR1 is SQVTM and CDR2 is ANQGSEA. The CDR3 extends over 11 amino acids. Full variable domain (rest looked up from reference TRBV29-1 and TRBJ1-1): SAVISQKPSRDICQRGTSLTIQCQVDSQVTMMFWYRQQPGQSLTLIATANQGSEATYESGFVIDKFPISRPNLTFSTLTVSNMSPEDSSIYLCSVDGGTEAFFGQGTRLTVV.

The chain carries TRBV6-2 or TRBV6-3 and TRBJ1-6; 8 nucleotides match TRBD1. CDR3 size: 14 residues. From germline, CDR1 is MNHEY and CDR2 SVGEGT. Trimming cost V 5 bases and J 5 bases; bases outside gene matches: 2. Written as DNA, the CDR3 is TGTGCCAGCAGTCCGGACAGGGATAATTCACCCCTCCACTTT. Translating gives CASSPDRDNSPLHF.

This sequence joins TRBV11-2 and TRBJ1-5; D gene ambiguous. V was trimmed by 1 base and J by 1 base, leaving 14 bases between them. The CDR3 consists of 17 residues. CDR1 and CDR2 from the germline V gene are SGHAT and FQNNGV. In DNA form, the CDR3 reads TGTGCCAGCAGCTTAGGCTTTTCGGGCAACAGCAATCAGCCCCAGCATTTT. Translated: CASSLGFSGNSNQPQHF. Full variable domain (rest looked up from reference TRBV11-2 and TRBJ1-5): EAGVAQSPRYKIIEKRQSVAFWCNPISGHATLYWYQQILGQGPKLLIQFQNNGVVDDSQLPKDRFSAERLKGVDSTLKIQPAKLEDSAVYLCASSLGFSGNSNQPQHFGDGTRLSIL.

CDR3 coding DNA: TGTGCCAGCAGCCACCGCTCGGTAGGGTTCCAAGAGACCCAGTACTTC. Translated, it gives CASSHRSVGFQETQYF. The chain couples TRBV14 to TRBJ2-5; D is uncertain. The V gene's germline CDR1 is SGHDN and CDR2 FVKESK. This CDR3 spans 16 amino acids. V lost 3 bases, J lost 1 base, and 15 bases lay in between.

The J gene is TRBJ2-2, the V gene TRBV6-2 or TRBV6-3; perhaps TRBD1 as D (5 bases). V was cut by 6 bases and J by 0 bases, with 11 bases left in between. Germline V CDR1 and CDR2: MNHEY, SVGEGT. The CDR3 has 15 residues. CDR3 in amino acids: CASSSTVANTGELFF. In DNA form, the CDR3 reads TGTGCCAGCAGCTCGACAGTCGCGAACACCGGGGAGCTGTTTTTT.

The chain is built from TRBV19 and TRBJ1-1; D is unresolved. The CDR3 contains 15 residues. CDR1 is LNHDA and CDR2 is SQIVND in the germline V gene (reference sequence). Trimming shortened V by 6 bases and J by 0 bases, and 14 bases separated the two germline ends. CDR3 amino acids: CASRVAGGVNTEAFF. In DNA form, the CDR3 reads TGTGCCAGTAGAGTAGCAGGCGGTGTGAACACTGAAGCTTTCTTT.

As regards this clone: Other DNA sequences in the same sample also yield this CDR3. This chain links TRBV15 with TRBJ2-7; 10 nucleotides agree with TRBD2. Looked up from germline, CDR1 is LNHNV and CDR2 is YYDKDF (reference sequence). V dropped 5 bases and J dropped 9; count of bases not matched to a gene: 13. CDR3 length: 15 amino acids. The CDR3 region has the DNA TGTGCCACCAGCGACCACCAGGGACTAGCGAGGCTGCAGTACTTC. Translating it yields CATSDHQGLARLQYF.

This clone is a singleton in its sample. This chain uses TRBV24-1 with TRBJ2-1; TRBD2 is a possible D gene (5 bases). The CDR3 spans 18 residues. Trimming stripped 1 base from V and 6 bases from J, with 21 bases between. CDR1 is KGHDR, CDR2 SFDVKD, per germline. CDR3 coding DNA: TGTGCCACCAGTGATTTTGCCGTGGCGGGTACGCACCGCAATGAGCAGTTCTTC. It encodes CATSDFAVAGTHRNEQFF.

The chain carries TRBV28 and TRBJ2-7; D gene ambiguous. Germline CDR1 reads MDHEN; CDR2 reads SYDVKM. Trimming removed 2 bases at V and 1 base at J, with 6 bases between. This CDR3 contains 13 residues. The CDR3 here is CASSLGLSYEQYF. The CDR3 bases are TGTGCCAGCAGTTTAGGGTTATCCTACGAGCAGTACTTC.

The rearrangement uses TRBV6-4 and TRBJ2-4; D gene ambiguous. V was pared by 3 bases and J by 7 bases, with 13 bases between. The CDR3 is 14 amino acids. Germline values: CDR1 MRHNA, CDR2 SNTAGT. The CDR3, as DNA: TGTGCCAGCAGTGATCCATGGCCTGATAACATTCAGTACTTC. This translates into CASSDPWPDNIQYF.

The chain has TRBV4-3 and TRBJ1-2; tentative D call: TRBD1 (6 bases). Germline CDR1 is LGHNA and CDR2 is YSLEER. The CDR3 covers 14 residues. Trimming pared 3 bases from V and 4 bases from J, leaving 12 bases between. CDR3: CASSQGRGAYGYTF. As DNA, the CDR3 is TGCGCCAGCAGCCAGGGGAGGGGGGCCTATGGCTACACCTTC.

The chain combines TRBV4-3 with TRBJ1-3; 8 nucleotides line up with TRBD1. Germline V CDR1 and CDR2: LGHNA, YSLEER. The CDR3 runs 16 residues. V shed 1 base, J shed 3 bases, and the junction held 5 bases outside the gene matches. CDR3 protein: CASSQVGQVYGNTIYF. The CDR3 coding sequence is TGCGCCAGCAGCCAAGTGGGACAGGTATATGGAAACACCATATATTTT.

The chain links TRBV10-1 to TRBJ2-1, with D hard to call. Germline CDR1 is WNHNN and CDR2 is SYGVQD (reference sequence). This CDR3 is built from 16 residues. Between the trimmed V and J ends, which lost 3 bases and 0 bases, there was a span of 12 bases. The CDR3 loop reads CASSDYSSSSYNEQFF. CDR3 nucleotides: TGCGCCAGCAGTGACTACTCCTCCAGCTCCTACAATGAGCAGTTCTTC.

The CDR3 is CASSNRGPEGTQYF. The DNA for the CDR3 is TGCGCCAGCAGCAACCGGGGGCCCGAAGGGACCCAGTACTTC. The chain carries TRBV10-2 and TRBJ2-5; possibly TRBD1 or TRBD2 for D (6 bases each). The CDR3 is 14 residues long. Trimming cost V 6 bases and J 7 bases, with 18 bases left between them. Germline assignment: CDR1 WSHSY and CDR2 SAAADI.